These T cell receptor beta chains were read from a single sample in a study of blood T cells in healthy people across ages. TCRdb used MiXCR to reprocess the 5' RACE reads, holding one entry per CDR3 protein. The sample carries approximately 780,000 distinct CDR3 sequences, under 30% recorded once. The same data also contributed to another study, on T cells of mothers and their children.

Sequencing was done on a sample of blood. These receptors were collected from a boy aged 5-17 years in good health. Both conserved end residues are part of each CDR3. Fields, in order: V gene, clone size, J gene, D gene, CDR3 protein, CDR3 DNA. A D gene is named only where the DNA matches it firmly. Rows give clone size only sometimes, using once, few, many, or a class for an expanded clone.

TRBV9	NA	TRBJ2-7	NA	CASSPRDPWHEQYF	TGTGCCAGCAGCCCCCGGGACCCTTGGCACGAGCAGTACTTC
TRBV4-1	NA	TRBJ1-2	NA	CASSQDTRDYGYTF	TGCGCCAGCAGCCAAGACACGAGGGATTATGGCTACACCTTC
TRBV7-9	NA	TRBJ2-7	NA	CASSSPQGTGHEQYF	TGTGCCAGCAGCTCCCCACAGGGTACGGGGCACGAGCAGTACTTC
TRBV28	few	TRBJ2-1	TRBD1	CASGTGVDNEQFF	TGTGCCAGCGGGACAGGGGTGGACAATGAGCAGTTCTTC
TRBV13	few	TRBJ2-4	TRBD2	CASRTTSGLAKNIQYF	TGTGCCAGCAGGACGACTAGCGGATTAGCCAAAAACATTCAGTACTTC
TRBV12-3/TRBV12-4	many	TRBJ1-6	NA	CASSLGGSPLHF	TGTGCCAGCAGTTTAGGCGGATCACCCCTCCACTTT
TRBV10-2	NA	TRBJ2-2	TRBD2	CASSEVEAGLSPGELFF	TGCGCCAGCAGTGAAGTCGAAGCGGGGCTGTCCCCCGGGGAGCTGTTTTTT
TRBV5-1	NA	TRBJ1-4	NA	CASSPVRYDEKLFF	TGCGCCAGCAGCCCAGTTAGGTACGATGAAAAACTGTTTTTT
TRBV6-2/TRBV6-3	NA	TRBJ2-7	TRBD2	CASSPGTTPSYEQYF	TGTGCCAGCAGTCCCGGGACTACGCCCTCCTACGAGCAGTACTTC
TRBV5-1	NA	TRBJ1-2	TRBD1	CASGTGEVYGYTF	TGCGCCAGTGGGACAGGGGAGGTCTATGGCTACACCTTC
TRBV5-1	few	TRBJ1-5	NA	CASSVRGGQPQHF	TGCGCCAGCAGTGTCAGGGGCGGCCAGCCCCAGCATTTT
TRBV11-2	NA	TRBJ2-7	NA	CASSFLGTVTYEQYF	TGTGCCAGCAGCTTCCTAGGGACGGTCACCTACGAGCAGTACTTC
TRBV27	few	TRBJ2-1	TRBD2	CASREGLAGEQFF	TGTGCCAGCAGGGAGGGACTAGCCGGCGAGCAGTTCTTC
TRBV5-1	NA	TRBJ1-3	NA	CASTAGPGNTIYF	TGCGCCAGCACGGCAGGACCAGGAAACACCATATATTTT
TRBV7-3	NA	TRBJ2-1	NA	CASSLDVFNEQFF	TGTGCCAGCAGCTTGGACGTATTTAATGAGCAGTTCTTC
TRBV5-5	NA	TRBJ2-7	NA	CASSFGVSSYEQYF	TGTGCCAGCAGCTTCGGGGTCAGCTCCTACGAGCAGTACTTC
TRBV11-2	few	TRBJ2-7	TRBD1	CASSPATGGPYEQYF	TGCGCCAGCAGCCCAGCGACAGGGGGCCCCTACGAGCAGTACTTC
TRBV2	few	TRBJ1-6	NA	CASSEIAPGTNSPLHF	TGTGCCAGCAGTGAAATAGCTCCCGGGACCAATTCACCCCTCCACTTT
TRBV15	few	TRBJ2-7	NA	CATSRDLLALYEQYF	TGTGCCACCAGCAGAGACCTCCTAGCCCTCTACGAGCAGTACTTC
TRBV29-1	many	TRBJ1-2	TRBD1	CSVGDRGRARSLAF	TGCAGCGTTGGAGACAGGGGGAGGGCGAGGAGTCTGGCCTTC
TRBV20-1	NA	TRBJ1-1	NA	CSARNRYFGAFF	TGCAGTGCTAGAAACAGGTATTTCGGAGCTTTCTTT
TRBV7-3	once	TRBJ2-1	NA	CASSSAGQVSYNEQFF	TGTGCCAGCAGCTCGGCGGGGCAAGTCTCCTACAATGAGCAGTTCTTC
TRBV27	few	TRBJ1-5	NA	CASSLGGEGQPQHF	TGTGCCAGCAGTTTAGGAGGGGAGGGTCAGCCCCAGCATTTT
TRBV24-1	few	TRBJ1-1	TRBD1	CATRENPGQGSSRENTEAFF	TGTGCCACCAGGGAGAACCCGGGACAGGGGTCTTCTAGGGAGAACACTGAAGCTTTCTTT
TRBV10-3	few	TRBJ1-2	TRBD1	CAISGQGDTFNYGYTF	TGTGCCATCAGTGGGCAGGGGGACACGTTCAACTATGGCTACACCTTC
TRBV9	few	TRBJ1-1	TRBD1	CASSVGQENEAFF	TGTGCCAGCAGCGTGGGACAGGAAAATGAGGCTTTCTTT
TRBV12-3/TRBV12-4	few	TRBJ1-6	NA	CASSPRGGPFWPLHF	TGTGCCAGCAGTCCAAGGGGGGGCCCCTTTTGGCCCCTCCACTTT
TRBV12-3/TRBV12-4	many	TRBJ2-5	NA	CASSKPSGEWLETQYF	TGTGCCAGCAGTAAACCTTCAGGGGAATGGTTGGAGACCCAGTACTTC